This record concerns one TCR beta chain sequence. No antigen is known for it. The sample comes from a study of T cell responses to AZD1222 COVID-19 vaccine. TCRdb's copy holds only in-frame clones and misses some; the assay was immunoSEQ multiplex PCR. The data show about 42,000 clones, 70% to 90% seen once. Study findings and constraints: Vaccination with two AZD1222 doses was followed by a rise in Spike-specific TCR breadth and depth. There were mostly white British donors and more females than males, and clonal diversity was possibly underestimated.

Germline V gives CDR1 MNHEY, CDR2 SVGEGT. V lost 0 bases to trimming and J lost 1 base, with 9 bases between them. The CDR3 is made up of 16 amino acids. The TCR was taken from an adult who received the AZD1222 COVID-19 vaccine. The specimen comprised peripheral blood, sampled 28 days after the second AZD1222 dose. The rearrangement links TRBV6-2 or TRBV6-3 to TRBJ2-2; possibly TRBD1 or TRBD2 for D (6 bases each). Here the CDR3 reads CASSYSGGLNTGELFF. CDR3 sequence (DNA): TGTGCCAGCAGTTACTCAGGGGGGTTGAACACCGGGGAGCTGTTTTTT.